This TCR beta chain was documented in a study of T cells after yellow fever vaccination. Trimming removed 6 bases at V and 6 bases at J, with 11 bases between. The length of the CDR3 is 13 residues. CDR1 is MNHEY and CDR2 is SVGEGT in the germline V gene. The study made its TCR cDNA through 5'RACE template switching. That step introduced a universal primer site along with UMIs. MiXCR, applied by TCRdb to the 5' RACE reads, yields one record per CDR3 protein. The sample lists about 340,000 distinct CDR3 sequences; roughly an eighth were seen once. Whole-study findings and limits: The booster response re-showed most primary clones: over 95% CD4, around 87% CD8.

This clonotype was seen a few times. Its antigen is as yet unknown. This sequence was found in a man in his late teens or twenties who received the YFV17D yellow fever vaccine. The sample in question was CD4+ T cells sorted from PBMCs, obtained 15 days after the yellow fever booster vaccination. The chain links TRBV6-2 or TRBV6-3 to TRBJ2-2; maybe TRBD2 (5 bases). The CDR3 DNA reads TGTGCCAGCAGGGCTAGCAGCGCCGGGGAGCTGTTTTTT. Its translation is CASRASSAGELFF.